This T cell receptor beta chain is from a study of T cell responses to AZD1222 COVID-19 vaccine. At the level of the study: Recipients boosted at about 4 weeks or about 12 weeks are pooled. Whole-study findings and limits: At study baseline, merely five or six AZD1222 recipients were seropositive. A mostly white British donor set with more females was recruited, and clonal diversity was possibly underestimated.

Assay used: immunoSEQ multiplex PCR; TCRdb lists only in-frame clones, some missing. The profile shows approximately 150,000 clones, roughly 89% of them singletons. Note on this clone: What it recognizes is unknown.

The germline gives CDR1 SGHKS, CDR2 YYEKEE (reference sequence). Trimming shortened V by 0 bases and J by 0 bases, and 9 bases separated the two germline ends. This CDR3 has 15 residues. The sequences come from peripheral blood, collected on day 0 of AZD1222 vaccination. This receptor was identified in an adult in good health. The gene calls are TRBV5-5 and TRBJ1-2, with no clear D. CDR3 residues: CASSLAGPSNYGYTF. CDR3 DNA sequence: TGTGCCAGCAGCTTGGCCGGGCCCTCTAACTATGGCTACACCTTC.